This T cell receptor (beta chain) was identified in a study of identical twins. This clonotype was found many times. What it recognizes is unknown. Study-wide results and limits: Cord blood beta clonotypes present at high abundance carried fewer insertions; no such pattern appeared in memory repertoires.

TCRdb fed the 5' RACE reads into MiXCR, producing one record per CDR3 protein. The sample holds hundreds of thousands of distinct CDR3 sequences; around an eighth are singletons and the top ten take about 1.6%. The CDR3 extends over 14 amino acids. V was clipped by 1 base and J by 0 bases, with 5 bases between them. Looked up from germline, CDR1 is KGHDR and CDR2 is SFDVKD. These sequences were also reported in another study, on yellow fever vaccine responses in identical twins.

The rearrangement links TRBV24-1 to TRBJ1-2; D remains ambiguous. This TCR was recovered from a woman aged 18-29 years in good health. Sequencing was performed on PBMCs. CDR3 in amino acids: CATSDFGANYGYTF. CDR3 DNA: TGTGCCACCAGTGATTTTGGTGCTAACTATGGCTACACCTTC.